This T cell receptor beta chain comes out of a study of beta chain features in type 1 diabetes (dated by TCRdb to the late 2010s). As for the study more broadly: No differences in mean age, gender distribution, total cell number or subset yield were found between patients and healthy donors. A total of roughly 100 million sorted cells were examined across all samples, and the number of cells per subset was strongly correlated with RNA yield. Whereas all 30 or so donors provided naive and central memory subsets, regulatory and stem cell-like memory subsets were isolated from just 8 patients and roughly eight healthy donors. The study compared TCRB repertoires of sorted circulating CD4+ T cell subsets between recently diagnosed type 1 diabetes patients and matched healthy donors. Results and caveats for the whole study, not just this receptor: Only small numbers of individuals were included in the HLA sub-analyses, which left unresolved whether HLA type had any influence on TCRB rearrangement. Shorter templates might have been favored by PCR, but patient and control samples were amplified and corrected together, so both groups would have been affected equally by any skew. The naive, central memory and regulatory TCRB repertoires appeared to resemble one another more closely among patients than among healthy donors. Because cDNA was sequenced instead of genomic DNA, highly expressing activated cells could be over-represented, though the groups showed no difference in activation or CD3 levels. In all four CD4+ subsets, TCRB CDR3 length was moderately but significantly shorter in type 1 diabetes patients. Patients with type 1 diabetes made fewer insertions and deleted more nucleotides at VDJ recombination sites, implying thymic rearrangement abnormalities.

The entire isolated RNA was reverse transcribed using the High Capacity cDNA Reverse Transcription Kit, and thus expressed TCRB transcripts were sequenced. Deep immunoSEQ sequencing was performed on naive, central memory and regulatory T cell samples, with an average of approximately 3.9 million total reads per sample. Sorted cells were lysed in RLT buffer, and RNA was extracted using DNase-treated RNeasy Micro or Mini kits according to cell number. Each cell subset was processed on its own to prevent cross-contamination, while patient and healthy donor samples were processed together. Using the immunoSEQ multiplex PCR, TCRB sequences were amplified from cDNA into 87-bp fragments spanning the CDR3 region. Sequencing of the amplicons was performed on the Illumina HiSeq platform. Turning to the authors' computational methods: Synthetic template baselines were used to correct PCR bias computationally, reads within Hamming distance 2 were collapsed, and singletons that could not be merged were discarded. Reads were aligned to IMGT to assign V, D and J genes, CDR3 length, and insertions or deletions at six rearrangement sites. Clonotype counts were normalized to sorted cell number within each subset before computing true diversity and Gini coefficients with the tcR R package. The overlap coefficient, calculated on TCRB nucleotide sequences, was used to quantify repertoire sharing. Out-of-frame TCRB sequences from naive cells were analyzed to stand in for the pre-selection repertoire. This is the immuneACCESS table as TCRdb keeps it, with only in-frame sequences that have V and J called. A part of the clones is gone; compared with another copy, unresolved V genes explain less than half, and the rest is unexplained. That table is the source of V, J and clone size, and D and trimming were worked out from the DNA. The sample table records 350,000 to 400,000 clones; around 16% of these occur just once. Clones ranked in the top ten supply about 0.02% of the sample.

The germline V gene encodes CDR1 SGHTA and CDR2 FQGTGA. Trimming costs V 4 bases and J 6 bases, and their ends lie 12 bases apart. There are 13 amino acids in the CDR3, from cysteine to phenylalanine inclusive. Of all the DNA, just the CDR3 is kept, 39 bases in frame from base 1. A single peripheral blood draw of approximately 120 mL on average was collected from each donor into heparinised tubes. A BD FACSAria II and a panel including CD45RO, CCR7, CD25, CD127, CD95 and CD27 were used to sort naive, central memory, regulatory and stem cell-like memory CD4+ T cells. Every sorted population had a purity above 95%. PBMCs were separated immediately by Lymphoprep density gradient centrifugation and were stained directly, without being cultured. So that batch effects would be minimized, each experiment stained and sorted samples in pairs, pairing one healthy donor with one patient. Details on this clone: This clone's antigen is unknown. There are no base qualities to consult, and no much larger clone falls within one base.

The V and J segments used are TRBV7-3 and TRBJ2-5; a weak D assignment points to TRBD1 (5 bases agree). Sequencing was done on a sample of naive CD4+ T cells from blood. Per the publication, the cell subset or site label means: true naive CD4+ T cells. The clonotype originates from a woman younger than 30 in good health. The nucleotide sequence is TGTGCCAGCAGCTCAGGGTCCACACAGACCCAGTACTTC. The translation is CASSSGSTQTQYF.